These 5 T cell receptor beta chains came from one sample sequenced in a study of blood T cell repertoires in COVID-19. Produced via immunoSEQ multiplex PCR; TCRdb's table is partial and in-frame only. Counted here are fewer than 150,000 clones, 70% to 80% occurring once; the ten biggest clones make up around 9.9%. Source material: peripheral blood. These receptors were collected from a man aged 55 to 70 who had recovered from COVID-19.

A single count supports this clone. This chain uses TRBV30 with TRBJ1-4; no clear D. The V end was cut by 1 base, the J end by 8 bases, with 11 bases between. Germline V CDR1 and CDR2: GTSNPN, SVGIG (reference sequence). The CDR3 is made up of 13 amino acids. CDR3 protein: CAWSEQPGEKLFF. In DNA form, the CDR3 reads TGTGCCTGGAGTGAGCAACCGGGGGAAAAACTGTTTTTT.

This clone was observed a handful of times. The chain has TRBV2 and TRBJ2-3, with D perhaps TRBD2 (6 bases). There are 13 residues in the CDR3. Looked up from germline, CDR1 is SNHLY and CDR2 is FYNNEI. Trimming removed 3 bases from V and 11 bases from J, with 15 bases in between. This chain's CDR3 is CASSEGGQGGQYF. CDR3 bases: TGTGCCAGCAGTGAGGGCGGTCAGGGAGGGCAGTATTTT.

This clone was counted a few times. The CDR3 DNA reads as TGCAGCGTCTCTCTAGCGGCGAACACCGGGGAGCTGTTTTTT. It is translated as CSVSLAANTGELFF. This chain joins TRBV29-1 and TRBJ2-2, with TRBD2 matching over 7 bases. The length of the CDR3 is 14 residues. V was pared by 6 bases and J by 0 bases, with 4 bases of the junction left unmatched. Germline CDR1 SQVTM, CDR2 ANQGSEA.

This clone was picked up one time. V gene TRBV6-4 combines with J gene TRBJ1-5, with D possibly being TRBD1 (6 bases). CDR1 is MRHNA, CDR2 SNTAGT, per germline. This CDR3 has 15 residues. The V and J ends lost 7 bases and 3 bases respectively, with 16 bases between them. CDR3 sequence (DNA): TGTGCCAGCAATGGAGCGGGGGCTAACAATCAGCCCCAGCATTTT. Translated, it gives CASNGAGANNQPQHF.

The gene calls are TRBV24-1 and TRBJ1-2; D is uncertain. The length of the CDR3 is 13 residues. CDR1 and CDR2 from the germline V gene are KGHDR and SFDVKD. V gave up 4 bases and J gave up 2 bases, with 7 bases separating them. The CDR3 sequence is CATSEHRNYGYTF. The CDR3 DNA follows: TGTGCCACCAGTGAGCACAGAAACTATGGCTACACCTTC.